Below are 17 T cell receptor beta chains sequenced from a single sample in a study of cytomegalovirus exposure and HLA in healthy donors. Both 60 Vbeta primers and 13 Jbeta primers went into the PCR. Sequencing was performed with immunoSEQ multiplex PCR; in TCRdb, only in-frame clones are kept and a portion is missing. The table counts 100,000 to 150,000 clones; 2.5% to 3% lies in the top ten. Sequenced sample: PBMCs. The source is a man under 40 in good health and CMV-seronegative.

This rearrangement joins TRBV5-1 to TRBJ2-3; 7 bases are shared with TRBD2. CDR1 is SGHRS, CDR2 YFSETQ, per germline. This CDR3 has 15 amino acids. The V and J ends lost 4 bases and 0 bases, in that order; junction bases with no gene match: 5. This CDR3 is CASSLTSASTDTQYF. The CDR3 coding sequence is TGCGCCAGCAGCCTCACTAGCGCTAGCACAGATACGCAGTATTTT.

V usage is TRBV28 and J usage is TRBJ1-5; 8 bases align to TRBD1. There are 15 residues in the CDR3. The germline V gene encodes CDR1 MDHEN and CDR2 SYDVKM. With 4 bases clipped from V and 2 bases from J, the junction kept 4 bases outside the gene matches. This CDR3 reads CASSWTGLGNQPQHF. The DNA for the CDR3 is TGTGCCAGCAGTTGGACAGGGCTGGGCAATCAGCCCCAGCATTTT.

The chain joins TRBV28 to TRBJ1-4, with 8 positions matching TRBD1. The J segment lost 9 bases and the V segment lost 6 bases, leaving 9 bases of the junction unmatched. Per the germline V gene, CDR1 is MDHEN and CDR2 is SYDVKM. There are 14 residues in the CDR3. CDR3 in amino acids: CASRPPGQAKKLFF. CDR3 nucleotide sequence: TGTGCCAGCAGACCCCCGGGACAGGCAAAAAAACTGTTTTTT.

The chain combines TRBV18 with TRBJ2-1, with 12 bases matching TRBD2. Germline CDR1 is KGHSH and CDR2 is LQKENI. V was pared by 3 bases and J by 15 bases, with 12 bases of the junction left unmatched. The CDR3 length is 15 residues. CDR3 coding DNA: TGTGCCAGCTCACCGGGACTAGCGGGTACTAATTCTGGGTTCTTC. This encodes CASSPGLAGTNSGFF.

The V and J genes are TRBV6-4 and TRBJ2-3; D gene ambiguous. CDR1 is MRHNA and CDR2 is SNTAGT in the germline V gene. Trimming stripped 8 bases from V and 3 bases from J, with 12 bases between. This CDR3 spans 13 amino acids. The CDR3 DNA is TGTGCCAGCGCATTTGAAGCAACAGATACGCAGTATTTT. It is translated as CASAFEATDTQYF.

The chain joins TRBV30 to TRBJ1-5; 10 nucleotides align to TRBD1. The germline V gene encodes CDR1 GTSNPN and CDR2 SVGIG (reference sequence). The V and J ends lost 5 bases and 2 bases, in that order; junction bases with no gene match: 3. The CDR3 runs to 14 residues. The CDR3, as DNA: TGTGCCTGGGGACAGGGGGTCGGCAATCAGCCCCAGCATTTT. Amino acids: CAWGQGVGNQPQHF.

The chain carries TRBV5-8 and TRBJ2-7, with TRBD2 as a possible D gene (6 bases). Trimming took 3 bases from V and 6 from J, leaving 19 bases between them. This CDR3 is built from 15 residues. The germline V gene has CDR1 SGHTS and CDR2 YDEGEE. CDR3 protein: CASSYTSDYFAEQYF. CDR3 DNA: TGTGCCAGCAGCTATACGTCGGACTACTTCGCCGAGCAGTACTTC.

This chain joins TRBV25-1 and TRBJ2-6; perhaps TRBD1 as D (6 bases). The CDR3 is made up of 18 amino acids. Trimming shortened V by 4 bases and J by 0 bases, and 16 bases separated the two germline ends. Germline V gives CDR1 MGHDK, CDR2 SYGVNS. The CDR3 protein is CASSGRWDKHSGANVLTF. The CDR3 DNA is TGTGCCAGCAGTGGAAGGTGGGACAAACACTCTGGGGCCAACGTCCTGACTTTC.

This chain joins TRBV6-5 and TRBJ2-5; D possibly corresponds to TRBD2 (6 bases). The V end was cut by 0 bases, the J end by 9 bases, with 11 bases between. Germline CDR1 reads MNHEY; CDR2 reads SVGAGI. The CDR3 extends over 13 amino acids. CDR3 DNA: TGTGCCAGCAGTTACTCATCACCGGGGGCCCAGTACTTC. It specifies CASSYSSPGAQYF.

The chain carries TRBV27 and TRBJ1-1; a possible D gene is TRBD1 (5 bases). The ends were cut back, 4 bases at V and 2 bases at J, with 14 bases in the middle. The CDR3 contains 15 residues. Germline CDR1 and CDR2: MNHEY and SMNVEV (reference sequence). DNA of the CDR3: TGTGCCAGCAGTTCTTCTTCAGGGCCCAACACTGAAGCTTTCTTT. Translation gives CASSSSSGPNTEAFF.

The CDR3 DNA follows: TGTGCCAGCAGTGAAGTAAGAGCCTATGGCTACACCTTC. It is translated as CASSEVRAYGYTF. The J gene is TRBJ1-2, the V gene TRBV6-1; D is unclear. Germline V gives CDR1 MNHNS, CDR2 SASEGT. The CDR3 is 13 residues long. The V end was cut by 1 base, the J end by 4 bases, with 7 bases between.

CDR3 in amino acids: CASSPGAGPSEKLFF. The CDR3 DNA is TGTGCCAGCTCACCAGGGGCAGGGCCCAGCGAAAAACTGTTTTTT. V and J are TRBV18 and TRBJ1-4; possibly TRBD1 for D (5 bases). Trimming shortened V by 2 bases and J by 8 bases, and 15 bases separated the two germline ends. CDR1 KGHSH and CDR2 LQKENI come from the germline V gene. There are 15 residues in the CDR3.

The chain's CDR3 is CASSKGANNQPQHF. In nucleotides, the CDR3 is TGTGCCAGTAGCAAGGGGGCGAACAATCAGCCCCAGCATTTT. V usage is TRBV19 and J usage is TRBJ1-5; 7 nucleotides line up with TRBD1. J was trimmed by 3 bases and V by 6 bases; bases with no gene match: 5. In germline, CDR1 is LNHDA, CDR2 SQIVND (reference sequence). There are 14 residues in the CDR3.

The genes are TRBV11-1 and TRBJ2-7; 10 nucleotides line up with TRBD1. The CDR3 spans 15 residues. Per the germline V gene, CDR1 is SGHAT and CDR2 is FQDESV (reference sequence). V lost 5 bases and J lost 3; bases outside the gene matches: 7. The CDR3 DNA follows: TGTGCCAGCAGCCTCGGACAGGGGGGCATCTACGAGCAGTACTTC. Protein product: CASSLGQGGIYEQYF. Together with reference TRBV11-1 and TRBJ2-7, the CDR3 gives the full variable domain: EAEVAQSPRYKITEKSQAVAFWCDPISGHATLYWYRQILGQGPELLVQFQDESVVDDSQLPKDRFSAERLKGVDSTLKIQPAELGDSAMYLCASSLGQGGIYEQYFGPGTRLTVT.

The chain combines TRBV28 with TRBJ1-3, with a weak D call TRBD1 (5 bases). Per germline, CDR1 MDHEN and CDR2 SYDVKM. V was shortened by 6 bases and J by 1 base, with 13 bases between the two germline ends. The CDR3 is 15 residues long. The CDR3 DNA is TGTGCCAGCAGCATCGGGGGGAGGTCTGGAAACACCATATATTTT. It codes for CASSIGGRSGNTIYF.

V and J are TRBV28 and TRBJ2-3, with 10 bases aligning to TRBD2. Germline CDR1 is MDHEN and CDR2 is SYDVKM. Unmatched junction bases numbered 8, after V lost 5 bases and J lost 0 bases. The CDR3 extends over 17 amino acids. The DNA for the CDR3 is TGTGCCAGCAGTCCTAGCGGACTAGCGGCTAGCACAGATACGCAGTATTTT. Residues: CASSPSGLAASTDTQYF.

The J gene is TRBJ2-7, the V gene TRBV4-2; no clear D. CDR3 length: 16 amino acids. Trimming shortened V by 0 bases and J by 3 bases, and 15 bases separated the two germline ends. Germline V gene sequence: CDR1 LGHNA, CDR2 YNFKEQ. The CDR3 sequence is CASSQDYGQSFYEQYF. Written as DNA, the CDR3 is TGTGCCAGCAGCCAAGATTATGGGCAATCGTTCTACGAGCAGTACTTC.